One and the same sample provided the 25 T cell receptor beta chains below, sequenced in a study of CDR3 diversity in severe acne. From the PCR reads, TCRdb called clonotypes with MiXCR, one entry per CDR3 protein. The sample consists of 90,000 or so distinct CDR3 sequences, roughly half of them appearing once. The sample was blood. These receptors were collected from a male donor in good health, serving as a control.

The chain joins TRBV9 to TRBJ2-5, with 8 nucleotides matching TRBD2. This CDR3 is 18 amino acids long. The germline CDR1 and CDR2 sequences are SGDLS and YYNGEE. The V gene end was trimmed by 4 bases and the J gene end by 1 base; junction bases not matched to a gene: 15. The CDR3 DNA reads as TGTGCCAGCAGCTTCAATTATGGCTACGGGGGGGGCCAAGAGACCCAGTACTTC. Translating it yields CASSFNYGYGGGQETQYF.

This clonotype was observed at least ten times. The chain recombines TRBV20-1 with TRBJ2-7, with D possibly matching TRBD2 (5 bases). V was shortened by 6 bases and J by 3 bases, with 15 bases between the two germline ends. The germline CDR1 and CDR2 sequences are DFQATT and SNEGSKA (reference sequence). This CDR3 has 13 residues. CDR3 sequence (DNA): TGCAGTGCCGCGCACCCACGGGGCTACGAGCAGTACTTC. Translated: CSAAHPRGYEQYF.

This clonotype was seen at least ten times. This chain connects TRBV4-2 to TRBJ2-7; 11 bases map to TRBD2. V gave up 2 bases and J gave up 7 bases; unmatched junction bases: 7. In germline, CDR1 is LGHNA, CDR2 YNFKEQ. The CDR3 is 15 amino acids. The CDR3 protein is CASSQRLAGLREQYF. Here the CDR3 DNA reads TGTGCCAGCAGCCAAAGACTAGCGGGGTTGAGAGAGCAGTACTTC.

Turning to this clonotype: A read error may be the cause here, since a much bigger clone is one base away. The chain joins TRBV5-1 to TRBJ1-1; possibly TRBD1 for D (6 bases). Germline assignment: CDR1 SGHRS and CDR2 YFSETQ. CDR3 length: 13 residues. The CDR3 reads CASSLAGGLEALF. Written as DNA, the CDR3 is TGCGCCAGCAGCTTGGCCGGGGGGCTTGAAGCTCTCTTT.

This clonotype was observed a single time. The chain couples TRBV24-1 to TRBJ2-5, with TRBD2 identical over 8 bases. The J call may be in error: the DNA end matches TRBJ2-1 better. From germline, CDR1 is KGHDR and CDR2 SFDVKD. This CDR3 comprises 13 residues. CDR3 amino acids: CATSDPGGIEQFF. In DNA, the CDR3 is TGTGCCACCAGTGACCCGGGAGGGATTGAGCAGTTCTTC.

There are a few counts of this clonotype. The chain uses TRBV30 and TRBJ1-2; D remains ambiguous. The length of the CDR3 is 13 residues. V lost 2 bases to trimming and J lost 7 bases, with 14 bases between them. Germline lookup yields CDR1 GTSNPN and CDR2 SVGIG (reference sequence). For the CDR3, the DNA is TGTGCCTGGAGTCCGCTTTGGGAGGTTGGCTACACCTTC. Translated: CAWSPLWEVGYTF.

This chain connects TRBV20-1 to TRBJ1-5; 7 bases align to TRBD1. The germline CDR1 and CDR2 sequences are DFQATT and SNEGSKA (reference sequence). Trimming removed 4 bases from V and 4 bases from J; junction bases left unmatched: 4. The CDR3 extends over 13 amino acids. The CDR3 bases are TGCAGTGCTACGGACAGGATAAATCAGCCCCAGCATTTT. It specifies CSATDRINQPQHF.

This clonotype was found once. The CDR3 nucleotides read TGTGCCAGCAGCTTGACTAGCGGATACAATGAGCAGTACTTC. This sequence encodes CASSLTSGYNEQYF. The chain couples TRBV7-9 to TRBJ2-7, with 9 bases that match TRBD2. The CDR3 length is 14 residues. From germline, CDR1 is SEHNR and CDR2 FQNEAQ (reference sequence). V was clipped by 3 bases and J by 7 bases; unmatched bases: 7.

The chain carries TRBV28 and TRBJ2-7, with D uncertain. Germline V gene sequence: CDR1 MDHEN, CDR2 SYDVKM. V lost 7 bases to trimming and J lost 0 bases, with 13 bases between them. The CDR3 runs 14 residues. The CDR3 sequence is CASIDSPSSYEQYF. CDR3 nucleotides: TGTGCCAGCATCGACTCCCCGAGCTCCTACGAGCAGTACTTC.

A word on this clonotype: The junction shows a germline mismatch at one end, possibly a read error. The rearrangement joins TRBV7-6 to TRBJ2-2; the match to TRBD2 covers 7 bases. The CDR3 runs to 16 residues. Germline V lookup: CDR1 SGHVS, CDR2 FNYEAQ. CDR3 sequence (DNA): TGTGTCAGCAGCTTGGGTCTAGCGGCGAACACCGGGGAGCTGTTTTTT. Its translation is CVSSLGLAANTGELFF. Complete variable domain (other parts from reference TRBV7-6 and TRBJ2-2): GAGVSQSPRYKVTKRGQDVALRCDPISGHVSLYWYRQALGQGPEFLTYFNYEAQQDKSGLPNDRFSAERPEGSISTLTIQRTEQRDSAMYRCVSSLGLAANTGELFFGEGSRLTVL.

The V call is TRBV24-1, the J call TRBJ2-3, with 7 bases aligning to TRBD2. The CDR3 totals 17 residues. Germline CDR1 reads KGHDR; CDR2 reads SFDVKD. V gave up 3 bases and J gave up 0 bases; unmatched junction bases: 8. The DNA for the CDR3 is TGTGCCACCAGTGATCCCTGGACTAGGGCAAGCACAGATACGCAGTATTTT. It is translated as CATSDPWTRASTDTQYF.

V gene TRBV10-1 combines with J gene TRBJ2-7; TRBD1 is a possible D gene (5 bases). Germline V CDR1 and CDR2: WNHNN, SYGVQD (reference sequence). The CDR3 loop spans 13 amino acids. Deletions cut 6 bases from V and 5 bases from J, with 14 bases between. This chain's CDR3 is CASSHRQFDEQYF. The CDR3 bases are TGCGCCAGCAGCCACAGACAGTTCGACGAGCAGTACTTC.

Comment on this clonotype: The conserved phenylalanine or tryptophan normally closing the CDR3 is absent here, so this likely arose from a read error. Written as DNA, the CDR3 is TGTGCCAGCAGTTCGGGGACTAGCGGGATGATGACAGATACGCAGTATCTT. Protein: CASSSGTSGMMTDTQYL. The chain recombines TRBV7-6 with TRBJ2-3; 13 bases agree with TRBD2. J gave up 3 bases and V 6 bases, and 9 bases lay outside the gene matches. CDR3 length: 17 amino acids. Germline V CDR1 and CDR2: SGHVS, FNYEAQ.

Concerning this clonotype: It is likely a read error, because the conserved phenylalanine at the end of the CDR3 is missing. Because the CDR3's place on the DNA is in doubt, the DNA is left out and the CDR3 is given as listed by TCRdb. The genes are TRBV20-1 and TRBJ2-5. CDR1 is DFQATT and CDR2 is SNEGSKA in the germline V gene (reference sequence). Both ends counted, the CDR3 spans 13 residues. The CDR3 sequence: CSARGWYGYTFGS.

The chain uses TRBV7-2 and TRBJ1-2; 10 bases are a match to TRBD1. The CDR3 totals 15 residues. V lost 5 bases, J lost 3 bases, and 6 bases stayed unmatched. Germline values: CDR1 SGHTA, CDR2 FQGNSA. CDR3 in amino acids: CASSPGTGADYGYTF. The CDR3, as DNA: TGTGCCAGCAGCCCCGGGACAGGGGCGGACTATGGCTACACCTTC.

This clonotype was seen more than once but under ten times. The chain couples TRBV10-3 to TRBJ2-7, with D unclear. Per the germline V gene, CDR1 is ENHRY and CDR2 is SYGVKD. The CDR3 contains 12 residues. Trimming pared 8 bases from V and 2 bases from J, leaving 10 bases between. The CDR3 loop reads CAIGNRAYEQYF. The CDR3 region has the DNA TGTGCCATCGGGAACAGAGCCTACGAGCAGTACTTC.

The chain employs TRBV15 and TRBJ1-2; no definite D call. Trimming cost V 0 bases and J 7 bases, with 12 bases left between them. Germline-derived CDR1 and CDR2 are LNHNV and YYDKDF (reference sequence). The CDR3 totals 14 residues. CDR3 in amino acids: CATSRDSSGSGYTF. The CDR3 bases are TGTGCCACCAGCAGAGATAGTTCCGGGAGTGGCTACACCTTC.

This chain connects TRBV4-1 to TRBJ1-2; D not certain. Germline lookup yields CDR1 MGHRA and CDR2 YSYEKL. The V end lost 0 bases, the J end lost 2 bases, and 13 bases lay between the germline ends. The CDR3 spans 16 residues. The CDR3: CASSQDQAGWNYGYTF. The DNA for the CDR3 is TGCGCCAGCAGCCAAGATCAGGCAGGATGGAACTATGGCTACACCTTC.

This clonotype was detected only a few times. The J gene is TRBJ2-7, the V gene TRBV27; D unresolved. This CDR3 spans 13 amino acids. CDR1 MNHEY and CDR2 SMNVEV come from the germline V gene (reference sequence). Trimming stripped 4 bases from V and 3 bases from J, with 10 bases between. The CDR3 sequence: CASSSLGLYEQYF. The DNA for the CDR3 is TGTGCCAGCAGTTCCCTAGGCCTCTACGAGCAGTACTTC.

The chain's CDR3 is CASTPGAQYF. In nucleotides, the CDR3 is TGTGCCAGCACCCCTGGGGCCCAGTACTTC. V and J are TRBV7-8 and TRBJ2-5, with D unclear. The CDR3 is made up of 10 amino acids. The V end was cut by 7 bases, the J end by 9 bases, with 9 bases between. The V gene's germline CDR1 is SGHVS and CDR2 FQNEAQ.

The table lists this clonotype with many counts. The rearrangement uses TRBV29-1 and TRBJ1-1; tentative D call: TRBD1 (6 bases). The CDR3 is made up of 13 amino acids. The V and J ends lost 8 bases and 1 base respectively, with 14 bases between them. The germline V gene encodes CDR1 SQVTM and CDR2 ANQGSEA. CDR3 amino acids: CSSRGGANTEAFF. In DNA, the CDR3 is TGCAGCTCGCGGGGGGGGGCGAACACTGAAGCTTTCTTT.

The chain's CDR3 is CSGDRGGGGTEAFF. CDR3 coding DNA: TGCAGCGGGGACAGGGGAGGGGGCGGGACTGAAGCTTTCTTT. The chain links TRBV29-1 to TRBJ1-1; 10 bases fit TRBD1. With V trimmed by 7 bases and J by 5 bases, 10 bases remained unmatched. Germline V CDR1 and CDR2: SQVTM, ANQGSEA. The CDR3 covers 14 residues.

This clonotype was seen just once. The CDR3 coding sequence is TGTGCCAGCAGCTTAAGTTCCGGGAGGGCCCCCGAGCAGTACTTC. Protein product: CASSLSSGRAPEQYF. This rearrangement joins TRBV11-3 to TRBJ2-7, with 8 bases lining up with TRBD2. Per the germline V gene, CDR1 is SGHNT and CDR2 is YENEEA. CDR3 length: 15 residues. The junction had 9 bases not matched to a gene; V was cut back by 2 bases and J by 6 bases.

DNA of the CDR3: TGTGCCAGCAGTGAAATGGCTAGCGGTTCCTACGAGCAGTACTTC. This translates into CASSEMASGSYEQYF. The chain carries TRBV2 and TRBJ2-7, with 7 bases identical to TRBD2. The CDR3 length is 15 residues. The ends lost 2 bases at V and 1 base at J; junction bases unmatched: 5. CDR1 and CDR2 (germline): SNHLY, FYNNEI.

The chain uses TRBV10-3 and TRBJ2-1; 10 positions match TRBD1. V dropped 6 bases and J dropped 1; count of bases not matched to a gene: 6. Germline V lookup: CDR1 ENHRY, CDR2 SYGVKD. The CDR3 runs 16 residues. CDR3 nucleotides: TGTGCCATCAGCACCACGGGACAGGGGTCCTACAATGAGCAGTTCTTC. Encoded protein: CAISTTGQGSYNEQFF.